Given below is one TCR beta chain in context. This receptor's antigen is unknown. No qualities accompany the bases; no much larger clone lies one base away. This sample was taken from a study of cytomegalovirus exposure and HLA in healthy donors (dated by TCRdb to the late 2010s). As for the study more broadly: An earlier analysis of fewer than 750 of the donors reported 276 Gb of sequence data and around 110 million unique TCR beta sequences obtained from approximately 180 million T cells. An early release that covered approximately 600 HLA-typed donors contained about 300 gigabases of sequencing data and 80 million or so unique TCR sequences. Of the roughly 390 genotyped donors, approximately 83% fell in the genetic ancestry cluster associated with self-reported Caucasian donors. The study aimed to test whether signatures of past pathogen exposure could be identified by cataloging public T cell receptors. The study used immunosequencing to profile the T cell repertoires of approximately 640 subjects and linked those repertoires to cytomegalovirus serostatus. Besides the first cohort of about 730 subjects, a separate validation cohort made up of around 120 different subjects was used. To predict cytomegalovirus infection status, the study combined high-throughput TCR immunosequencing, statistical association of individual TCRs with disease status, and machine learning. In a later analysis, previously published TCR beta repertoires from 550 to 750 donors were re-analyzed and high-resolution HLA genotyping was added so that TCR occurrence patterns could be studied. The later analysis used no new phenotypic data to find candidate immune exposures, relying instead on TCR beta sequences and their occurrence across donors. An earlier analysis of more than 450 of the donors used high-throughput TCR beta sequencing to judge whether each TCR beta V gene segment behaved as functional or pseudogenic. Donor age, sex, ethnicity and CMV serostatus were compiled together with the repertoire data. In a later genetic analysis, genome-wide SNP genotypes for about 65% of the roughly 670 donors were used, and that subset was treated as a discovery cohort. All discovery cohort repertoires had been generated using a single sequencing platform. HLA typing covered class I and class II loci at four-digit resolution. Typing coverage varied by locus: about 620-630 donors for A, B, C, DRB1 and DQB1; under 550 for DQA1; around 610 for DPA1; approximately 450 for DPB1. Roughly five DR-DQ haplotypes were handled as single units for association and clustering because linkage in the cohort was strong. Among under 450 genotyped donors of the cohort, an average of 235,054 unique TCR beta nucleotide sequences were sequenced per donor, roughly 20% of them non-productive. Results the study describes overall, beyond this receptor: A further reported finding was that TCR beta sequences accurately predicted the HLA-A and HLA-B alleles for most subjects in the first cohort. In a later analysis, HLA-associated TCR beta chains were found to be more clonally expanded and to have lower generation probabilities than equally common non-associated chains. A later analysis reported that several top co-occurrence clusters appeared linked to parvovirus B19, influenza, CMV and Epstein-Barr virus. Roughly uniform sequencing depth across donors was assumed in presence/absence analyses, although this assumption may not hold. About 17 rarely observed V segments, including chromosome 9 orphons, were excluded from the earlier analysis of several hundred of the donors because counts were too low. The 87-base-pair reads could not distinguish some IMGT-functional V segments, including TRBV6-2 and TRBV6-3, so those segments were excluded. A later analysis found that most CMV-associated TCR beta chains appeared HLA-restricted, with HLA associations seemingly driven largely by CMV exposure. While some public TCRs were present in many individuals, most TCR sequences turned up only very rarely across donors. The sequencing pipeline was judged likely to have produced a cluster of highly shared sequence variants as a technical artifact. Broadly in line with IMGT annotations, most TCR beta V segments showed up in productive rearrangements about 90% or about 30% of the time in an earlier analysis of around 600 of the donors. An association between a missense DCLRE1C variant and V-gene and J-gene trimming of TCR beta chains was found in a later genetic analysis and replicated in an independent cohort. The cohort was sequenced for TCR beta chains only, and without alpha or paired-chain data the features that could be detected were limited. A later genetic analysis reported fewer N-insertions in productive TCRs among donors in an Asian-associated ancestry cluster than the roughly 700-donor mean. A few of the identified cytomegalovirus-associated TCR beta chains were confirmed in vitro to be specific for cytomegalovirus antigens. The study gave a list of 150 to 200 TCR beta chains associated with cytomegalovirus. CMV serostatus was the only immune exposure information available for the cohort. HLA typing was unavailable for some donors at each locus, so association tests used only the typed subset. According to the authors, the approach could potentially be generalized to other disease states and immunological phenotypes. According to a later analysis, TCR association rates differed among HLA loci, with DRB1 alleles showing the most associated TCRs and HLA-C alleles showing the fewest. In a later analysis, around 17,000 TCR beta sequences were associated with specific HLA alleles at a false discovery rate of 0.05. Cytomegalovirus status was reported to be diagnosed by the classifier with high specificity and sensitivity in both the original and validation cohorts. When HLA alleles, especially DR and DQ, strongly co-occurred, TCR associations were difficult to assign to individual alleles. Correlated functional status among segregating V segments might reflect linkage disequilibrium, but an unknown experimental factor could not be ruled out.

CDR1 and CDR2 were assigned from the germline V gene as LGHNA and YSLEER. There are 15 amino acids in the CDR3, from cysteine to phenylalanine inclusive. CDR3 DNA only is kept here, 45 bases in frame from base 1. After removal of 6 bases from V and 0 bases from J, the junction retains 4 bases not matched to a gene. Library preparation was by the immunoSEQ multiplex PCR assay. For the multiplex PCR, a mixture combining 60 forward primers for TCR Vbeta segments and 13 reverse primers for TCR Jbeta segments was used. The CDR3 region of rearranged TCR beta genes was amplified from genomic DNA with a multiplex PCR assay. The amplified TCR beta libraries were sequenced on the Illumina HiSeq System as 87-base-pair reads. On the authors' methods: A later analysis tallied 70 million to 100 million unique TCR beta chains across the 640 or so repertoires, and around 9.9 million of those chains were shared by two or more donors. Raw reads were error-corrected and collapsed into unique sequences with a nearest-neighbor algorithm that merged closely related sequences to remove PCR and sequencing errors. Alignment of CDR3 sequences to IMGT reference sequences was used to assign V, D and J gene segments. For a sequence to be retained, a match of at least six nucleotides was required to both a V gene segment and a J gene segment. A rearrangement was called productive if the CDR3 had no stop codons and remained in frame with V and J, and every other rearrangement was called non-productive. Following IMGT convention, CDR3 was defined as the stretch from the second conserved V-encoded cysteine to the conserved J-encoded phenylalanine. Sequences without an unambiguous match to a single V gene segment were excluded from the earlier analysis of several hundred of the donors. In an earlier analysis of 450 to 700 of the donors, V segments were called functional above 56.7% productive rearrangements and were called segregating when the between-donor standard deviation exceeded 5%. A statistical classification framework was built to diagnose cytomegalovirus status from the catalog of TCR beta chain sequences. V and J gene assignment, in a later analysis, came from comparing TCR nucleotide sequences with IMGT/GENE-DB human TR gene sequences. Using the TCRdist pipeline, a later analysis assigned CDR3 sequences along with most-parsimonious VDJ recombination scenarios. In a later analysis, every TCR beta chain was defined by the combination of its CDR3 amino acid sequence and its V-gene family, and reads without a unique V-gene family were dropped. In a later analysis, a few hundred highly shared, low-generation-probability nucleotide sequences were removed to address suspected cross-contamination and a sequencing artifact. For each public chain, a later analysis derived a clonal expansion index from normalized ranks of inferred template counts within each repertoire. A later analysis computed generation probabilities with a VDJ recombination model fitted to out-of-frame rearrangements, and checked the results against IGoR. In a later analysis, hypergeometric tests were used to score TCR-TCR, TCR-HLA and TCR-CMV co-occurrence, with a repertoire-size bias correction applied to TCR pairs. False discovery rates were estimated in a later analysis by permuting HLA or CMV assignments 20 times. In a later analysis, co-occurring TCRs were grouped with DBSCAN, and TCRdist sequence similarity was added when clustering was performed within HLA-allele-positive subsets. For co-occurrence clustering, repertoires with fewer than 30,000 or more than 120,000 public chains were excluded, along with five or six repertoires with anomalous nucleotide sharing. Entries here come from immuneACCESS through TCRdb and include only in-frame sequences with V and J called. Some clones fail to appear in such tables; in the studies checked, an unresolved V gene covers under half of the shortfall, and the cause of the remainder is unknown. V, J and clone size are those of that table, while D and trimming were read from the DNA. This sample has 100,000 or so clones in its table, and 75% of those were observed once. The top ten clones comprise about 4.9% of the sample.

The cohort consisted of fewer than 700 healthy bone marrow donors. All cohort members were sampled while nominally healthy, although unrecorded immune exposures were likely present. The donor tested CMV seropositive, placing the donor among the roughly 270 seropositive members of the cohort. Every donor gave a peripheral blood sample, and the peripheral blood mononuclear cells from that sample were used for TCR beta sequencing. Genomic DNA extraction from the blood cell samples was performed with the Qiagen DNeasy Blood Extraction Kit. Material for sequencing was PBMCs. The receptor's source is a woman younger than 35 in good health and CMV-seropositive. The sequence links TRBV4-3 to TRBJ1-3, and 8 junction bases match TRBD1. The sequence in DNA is TGCGCCAGCAGTCCAGGGGGCTTCTCTGGAAACACCATATATTTT. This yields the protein CASSPGGFSGNTIYF.